This is a list of T cell receptor beta chains from one sample in a study of PD-1 blockade in classical Hodgkin lymphoma. Libraries were prepared by immunoSEQ multiplex PCR; TCRdb keeps only in-frame clonotypes and omits some of them. The table lists almost 100,000 clones, 80% to 95% of them singletons. The sequences come from peripheral blood mononuclear cells (PBMCs), collected at baseline. Every receptor here comes from a human donor with classical Hodgkin lymphoma. Both conserved end residues are part of each CDR3. The D gene is left open where the match is weak. Expanded clones get a size class; other rows say once, few or many, or leave the size out.

J gene	V gene	clone size	D gene	CDR3 protein	CDR3 DNA
TRBJ1-2	TRBV27	.	.	CASSLGAGVYGYTF	TGTGCCAGCAGTTTAGGGGCTGGGGTCTATGGCTACACCTTC
TRBJ2-1	TRBV13	.	TRBD2	CASRGREGPRDNEQFF	TGTGCCAGCAGAGGGCGGGAGGGCCCAAGAGACAATGAGCAGTTCTTC
TRBJ2-3	TRBV5-1	.	TRBD1	CASRNRGLTDTQYF	TGCGCCAGCAGAAACAGGGGGCTCACAGATACGCAGTATTTT
TRBJ1-1	TRBV28	.	TRBD1	CASSLIQGAKVNTEAFF	TGTGCCAGCAGTCTAATACAGGGGGCGAAGGTGAACACTGAAGCTTTCTTT
TRBJ1-6	TRBV27	.	TRBD1	CASTQGQYNSPLHF	TGTGCCAGCACCCAGGGACAGTATAATTCACCCCTCCACTTT
TRBJ2-2	TRBV7-9	.	.	CASSRQGASDRSNTGELFF	TGTGCCAGCAGCCGCCAAGGTGCTAGCGACCGGTCGAACACCGGGGAGCTGTTTTTT
TRBJ2-7	TRBV4-1	.	.	CASSQSVGWGYEQYF	TGCGCCAGCAGCCAATCGGTGGGCTGGGGCTACGAGCAGTACTTC
TRBJ1-3	TRBV7-6	.	.	CASSLGSRTGGNTIYF	TGTGCCAGCAGCTTGGGGTCCCGGACGGGTGGAAACACCATATATTTT
TRBJ1-2	TRBV5-6	.	.	CASIGRIMYGYTF	TGTGCCAGCATAGGACGGATCATGTATGGCTACACCTTC
TRBJ2-3	TRBV28	.	.	CASSLTGRDTQYF	TGTGCCAGCAGTCTCACAGGGAGAGATACGCAGTATTTT
TRBJ1-1	TRBV28	.	TRBD1	CASRPTLGQGNTEAFF	TGTGCCAGCAGACCTACCTTGGGACAGGGGAACACTGAAGCTTTCTTT
TRBJ2-5	TRBV11-1	.	.	CASSLVGLHQETQYF	TGTGCCAGCAGCTTAGTGGGGCTTCACCAAGAGACCCAGTACTTC
TRBJ2-7	TRBV7-9	once	.	CASSLLGGTFTYEQYF	TGTGCCAGCAGCTTATTAGGCGGGACGTTCACCTACGAGCAGTACTTC
TRBJ2-5	TRBV9	once	.	CASSVASRGLRRETQYF	TGTGCCAGCAGCGTAGCATCTAGGGGACTGAGGCGGGAGACCCAGTACTTC
TRBJ2-1	TRBV28	.	TRBD1	CASSSTGPEQFF	TGTGCCAGCAGTTCGACAGGGCCTGAGCAGTTCTTC
TRBJ2-2	TRBV27	.	.	CASSLEMGFANTGELFF	TGTGCCAGCAGTTTAGAGATGGGGTTCGCGAACACCGGGGAGCTGTTTTTT
TRBJ2-7	TRBV29-1	.	TRBD1	CSVRTGPYEQYF	TGCAGCGTTCGGACAGGGCCCTACGAGCAGTACTTC
TRBJ2-2	TRBV7-2	.	TRBD1	CASSLNRGKAGELFF	TGTGCCAGCAGCTTAAACAGGGGAAAGGCCGGGGAGCTGTTTTTT
TRBJ1-3	TRBV6-6	.	.	CASIRDRISGNTIYF	TGTGCCAGCATTCGCGACAGGATCTCTGGAAACACCATATATTTT
TRBJ2-1	TRBV5-1	.	.	CASSFRGEQFF	TGCGCCAGCAGCTTCCGGGGGGAGCAGTTCTTC